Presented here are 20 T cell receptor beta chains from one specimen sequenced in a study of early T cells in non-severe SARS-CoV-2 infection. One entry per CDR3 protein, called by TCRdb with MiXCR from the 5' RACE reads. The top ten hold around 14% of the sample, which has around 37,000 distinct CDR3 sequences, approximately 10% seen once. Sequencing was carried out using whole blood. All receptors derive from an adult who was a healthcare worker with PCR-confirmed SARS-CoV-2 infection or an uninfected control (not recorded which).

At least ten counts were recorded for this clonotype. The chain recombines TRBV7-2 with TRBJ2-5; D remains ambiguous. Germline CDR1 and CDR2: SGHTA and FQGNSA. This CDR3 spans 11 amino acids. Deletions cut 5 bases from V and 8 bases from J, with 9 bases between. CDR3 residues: CASSPRPTQYF. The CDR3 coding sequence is TGTGCCAGCAGCCCCCGCCCTACCCAGTACTTC. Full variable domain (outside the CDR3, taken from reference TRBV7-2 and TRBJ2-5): GAGVSQSPSNKVTEKGKDVELRCDPISGHTALYWYRQSLGQGLEFLIYFQGNSAPDKSGLPSDRFSAERTGGSVSTLTIQRTQQEDSAVYLCASSPRPTQYFGPGTRLLVL.

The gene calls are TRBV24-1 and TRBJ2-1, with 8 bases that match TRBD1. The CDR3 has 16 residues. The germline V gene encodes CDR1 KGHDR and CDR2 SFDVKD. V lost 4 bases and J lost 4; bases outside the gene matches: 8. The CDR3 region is CATSDLTGDQYNEQFF. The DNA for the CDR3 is TGTGCCACCAGTGACCTGACAGGGGATCAGTACAATGAGCAGTTCTTC.

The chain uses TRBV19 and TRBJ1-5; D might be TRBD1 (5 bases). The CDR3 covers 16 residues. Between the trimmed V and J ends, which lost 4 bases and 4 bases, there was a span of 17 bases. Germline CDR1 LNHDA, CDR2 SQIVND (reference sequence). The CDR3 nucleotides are TGTGCCAGTAGTACGCATGCAGGGACCCGGAATCAGCCCCAGCATTTT. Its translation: CASSTHAGTRNQPQHF.

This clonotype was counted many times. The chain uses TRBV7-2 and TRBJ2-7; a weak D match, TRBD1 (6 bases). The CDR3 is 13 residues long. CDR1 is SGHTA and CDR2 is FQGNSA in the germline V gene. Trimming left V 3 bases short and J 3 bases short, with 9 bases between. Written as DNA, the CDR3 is TGTGCCAGCAGCTTCGGACAGTACTACGAGCAGTACTTC. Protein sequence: CASSFGQYYEQYF.

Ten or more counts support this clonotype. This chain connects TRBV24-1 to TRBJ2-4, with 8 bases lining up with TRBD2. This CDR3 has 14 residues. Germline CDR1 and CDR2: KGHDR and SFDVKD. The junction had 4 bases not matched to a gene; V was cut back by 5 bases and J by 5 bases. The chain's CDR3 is CATSGGGTQNIQYF. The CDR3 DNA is TGTGCCACCAGTGGCGGGGGGACCCAAAACATTCAGTACTTC.

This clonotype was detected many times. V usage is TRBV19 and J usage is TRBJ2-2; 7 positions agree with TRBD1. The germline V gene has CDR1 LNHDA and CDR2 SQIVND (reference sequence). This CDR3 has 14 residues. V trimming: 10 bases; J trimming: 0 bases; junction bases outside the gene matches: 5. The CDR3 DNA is TGTGCCACCTCCCAGGGGGCGAACACCGGGGAGCTGTTTTTT. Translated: CATSQGANTGELFF.

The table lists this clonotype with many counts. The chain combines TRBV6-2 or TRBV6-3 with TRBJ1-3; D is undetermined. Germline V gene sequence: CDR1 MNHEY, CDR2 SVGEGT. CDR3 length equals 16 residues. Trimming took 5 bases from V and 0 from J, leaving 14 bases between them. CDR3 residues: CASSVSGRLSGNTIYF. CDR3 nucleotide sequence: TGTGCCAGCAGTGTTTCCGGACGGCTCTCTGGAAACACCATATATTTT.

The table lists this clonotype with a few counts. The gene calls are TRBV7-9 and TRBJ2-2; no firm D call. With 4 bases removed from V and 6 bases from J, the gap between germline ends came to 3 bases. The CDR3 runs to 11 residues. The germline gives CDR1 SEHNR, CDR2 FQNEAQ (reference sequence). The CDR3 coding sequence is TGTGCCAGCAGCTCCCCCGGGGAGCTGTTTTTT. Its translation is CASSSPGELFF.

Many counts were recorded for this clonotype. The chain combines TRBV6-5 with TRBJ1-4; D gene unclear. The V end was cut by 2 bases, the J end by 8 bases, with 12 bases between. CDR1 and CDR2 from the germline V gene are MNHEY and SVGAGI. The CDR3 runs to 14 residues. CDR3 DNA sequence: TGTGCCAGCAGTTACAGGCTGGACGGGGAAAAACTGTTTTTT. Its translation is CASSYRLDGEKLFF.

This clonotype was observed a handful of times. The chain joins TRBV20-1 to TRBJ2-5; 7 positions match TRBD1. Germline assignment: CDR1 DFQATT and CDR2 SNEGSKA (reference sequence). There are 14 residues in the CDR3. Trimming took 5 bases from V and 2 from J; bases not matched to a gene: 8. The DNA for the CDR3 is TGCAGTGCTGGGACCGGGACAGCACAAGAGACCCAGTACTTC. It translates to CSAGTGTAQETQYF.

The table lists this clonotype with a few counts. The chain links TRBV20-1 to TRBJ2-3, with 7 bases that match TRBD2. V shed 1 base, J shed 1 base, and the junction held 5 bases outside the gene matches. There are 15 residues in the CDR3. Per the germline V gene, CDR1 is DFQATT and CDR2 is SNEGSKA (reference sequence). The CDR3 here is CSARGWAGGTDTQYF. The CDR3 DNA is TGCAGTGCTAGAGGATGGGCGGGGGGCACAGATACGCAGTATTTT.

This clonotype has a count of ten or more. CDR3 loop: CASSLGPANTGELFF. For the CDR3, the DNA is TGTGCCAGCAGCTTAGGGCCAGCGAACACCGGGGAGCTGTTTTTT. This chain links TRBV7-2 with TRBJ2-2; D remains unclear. CDR1 is SGHTA and CDR2 is FQGNSA in the germline V gene. V was cut by 1 base and J by 0 bases, with 6 bases left in between. The CDR3 loop spans 15 amino acids. The entire variable domain, with the rest obtained from reference TRBV7-2 and TRBJ2-2, is as follows: GAGVSQSPSNKVTEKGKDVELRCDPISGHTALYWYRQSLGQGLEFLIYFQGNSAPDKSGLPSDRFSAERTGGSVSTLTIQRTQQEDSAVYLCASSLGPANTGELFFGEGSRLTVL.

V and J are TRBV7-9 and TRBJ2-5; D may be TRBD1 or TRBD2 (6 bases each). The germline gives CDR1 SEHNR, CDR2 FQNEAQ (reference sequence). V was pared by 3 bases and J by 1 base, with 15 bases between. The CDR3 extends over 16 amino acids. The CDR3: CASSFAGGRGQETQYF. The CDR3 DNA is TGTGCCAGCAGCTTCGCCGGGGGCAGGGGCCAAGAGACCCAGTACTTC.

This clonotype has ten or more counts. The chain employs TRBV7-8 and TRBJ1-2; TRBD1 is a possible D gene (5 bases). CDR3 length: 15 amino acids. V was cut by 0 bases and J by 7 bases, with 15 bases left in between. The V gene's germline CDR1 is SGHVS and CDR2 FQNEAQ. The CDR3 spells CASSLAGGRVAGYTF. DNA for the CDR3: TGTGCCAGCAGCTTAGCTGGAGGCAGGGTGGCTGGCTACACCTTC.

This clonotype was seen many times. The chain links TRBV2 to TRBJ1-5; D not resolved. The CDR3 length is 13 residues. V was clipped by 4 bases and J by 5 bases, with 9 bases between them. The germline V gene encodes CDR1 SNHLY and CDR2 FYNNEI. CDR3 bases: TGTGCCAGCAGTGTCAGGCTCTATCAGCCCCAGCATTTT. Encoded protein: CASSVRLYQPQHF.

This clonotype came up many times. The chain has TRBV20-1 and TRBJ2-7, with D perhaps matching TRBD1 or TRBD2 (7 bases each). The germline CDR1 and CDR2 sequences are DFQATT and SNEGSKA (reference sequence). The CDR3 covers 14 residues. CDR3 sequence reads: CSAGTVGGSYEQYF. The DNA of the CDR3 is TGCAGCGCGGGGACAGTCGGGGGGTCCTACGAGCAGTACTTC.

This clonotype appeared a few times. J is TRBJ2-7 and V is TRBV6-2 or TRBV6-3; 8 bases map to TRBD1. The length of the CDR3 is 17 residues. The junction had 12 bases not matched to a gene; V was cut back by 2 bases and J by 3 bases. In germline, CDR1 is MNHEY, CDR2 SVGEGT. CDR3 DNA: TGTGCCAGCAGTTACCGCGTCGGACAGGGTACCGACTACGAGCAGTACTTC. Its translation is CASSYRVGQGTDYEQYF.

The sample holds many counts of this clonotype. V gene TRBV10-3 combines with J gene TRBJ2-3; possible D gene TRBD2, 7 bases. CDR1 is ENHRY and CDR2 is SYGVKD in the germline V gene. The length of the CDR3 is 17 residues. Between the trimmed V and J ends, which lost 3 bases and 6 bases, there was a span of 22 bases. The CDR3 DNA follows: TGTGCCATCAGTGAAGAAGCCGGACTAGGGGGTTTGGATACGCAGTATTTT. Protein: CAISEEAGLGGLDTQYF.

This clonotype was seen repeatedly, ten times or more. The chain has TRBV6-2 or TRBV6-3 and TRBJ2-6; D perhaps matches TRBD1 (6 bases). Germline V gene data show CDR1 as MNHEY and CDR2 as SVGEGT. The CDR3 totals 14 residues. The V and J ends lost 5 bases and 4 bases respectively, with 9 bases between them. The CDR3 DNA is TGTGCCAGCAGTAAAGGACAGGGGGCCAACGTCCTGACTTTC. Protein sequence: CASSKGQGANVLTF.

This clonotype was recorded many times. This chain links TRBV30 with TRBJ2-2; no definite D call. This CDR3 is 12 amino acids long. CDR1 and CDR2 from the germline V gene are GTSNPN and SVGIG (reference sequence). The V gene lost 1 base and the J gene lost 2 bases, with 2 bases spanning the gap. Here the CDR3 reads CAWSANTGELFF. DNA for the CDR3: TGTGCCTGGAGTGCTAACACCGGGGAGCTGTTTTTT.